In its sample, the clone carrying this T cell receptor beta chain was seen once. The antigen remains unidentified. The junction shows a germline mismatch at one end, possibly a read error. This sample is part of a study of vaccination and CD4 T cells after COVID-19. Oncomine TCR Beta short-read sequencing was applied to DNA from cultured CD4+ T cells. Genomic DNA was extracted from cultured CD4+ T cells. TCRdb ran MiXCR on the PCR reads and lists one entry per CDR3 protein. The sample includes over 20,000 distinct CDR3 sequences, around 39% of them seen just once. Sample treatment: approximately 10-day PBMC culture with coronavirus spike peptide pools or control peptides (ViraFEST assay). Per well, approximately 2.1 million PBMCs were cultured in the presence of about 9.2 IU/ml IL-2 and around 10 ug/ml peptide pools. CDR1 and CDR2 from the germline V gene are MNHEY and SVGAGI. This CDR3 has 16 amino acids.

The starting material was CD4+ T cells from blood, cultured in vitro, obtained before SARS-CoV-2 vaccination. The chain combines TRBV6-5 with TRBJ1-2, with 8 bases lining up with TRBD1. The sequence came from a human donor who received a COVID-19 vaccine. CDR3 DNA: TGTGCCAGCAGTTACGGTATCCGCGGGACAGGCTATAGCTACACCTTC. It translates to CASSYGIRGTGYSYTF.